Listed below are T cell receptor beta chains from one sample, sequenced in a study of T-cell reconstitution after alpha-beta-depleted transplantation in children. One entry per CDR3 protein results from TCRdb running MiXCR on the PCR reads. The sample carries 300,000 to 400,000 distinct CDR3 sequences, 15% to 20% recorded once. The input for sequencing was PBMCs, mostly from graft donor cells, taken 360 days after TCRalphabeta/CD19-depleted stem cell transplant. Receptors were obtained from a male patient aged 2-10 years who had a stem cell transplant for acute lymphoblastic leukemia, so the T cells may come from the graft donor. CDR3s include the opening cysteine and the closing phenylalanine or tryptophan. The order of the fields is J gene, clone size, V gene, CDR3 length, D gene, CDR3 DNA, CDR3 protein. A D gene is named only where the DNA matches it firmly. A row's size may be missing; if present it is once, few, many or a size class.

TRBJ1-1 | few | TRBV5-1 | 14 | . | TGCGCCAGCACGAGGCAGGGTGATCTTACTGAAGCTTTCTTT | CASTRQGDLTEAFF
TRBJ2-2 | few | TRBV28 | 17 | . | TGTGCCAGCAGTTCCCCCGGAGCGGGCGCGAACACCGGGGAGCTGTTTTTT | CASSSPGAGANTGELFF
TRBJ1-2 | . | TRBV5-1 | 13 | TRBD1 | TGCGCCAGCAGCTCCGGGACAGACTATGGCTACACCTTC | CASSSGTDYGYTF
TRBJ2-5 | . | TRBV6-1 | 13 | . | TGTGCCAGCAAAAGGGGCCTCCGGGAGACCCAGTACTTC | CASKRGLRETQYF
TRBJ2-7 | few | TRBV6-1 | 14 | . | TGTGCCAGCAGCCCCAGACGCAACGGGTACGAGCAGTACTTC | CASSPRRNGYEQYF
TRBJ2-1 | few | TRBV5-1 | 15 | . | TGCGCCAGTCGTGAGGGGCGTAGCTCCTACAATGAGCAGTTCTTC | CASREGRSSYNEQFF
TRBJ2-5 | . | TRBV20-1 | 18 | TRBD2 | TGCAGTGCTAGAGGAGCTTCCACTAGCGGTGCCCACCAAGAGACCCAGTACTTC | CSARGASTSGAHQETQYF
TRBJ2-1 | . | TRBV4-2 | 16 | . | TGTGCCAGCAGCCAAGATTCCGGGACTGGGGACAATGAGCAGTCCTTC | CASSQDSGTGDNEQSF
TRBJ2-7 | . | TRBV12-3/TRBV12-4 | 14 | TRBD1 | TGTGCCAGCAGGATGGACAGGGGATACGGAGAGCAGTACTTC | CASRMDRGYGEQYF
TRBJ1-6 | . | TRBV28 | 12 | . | TGTGCCAGCAGGGCGCAGAGTTCACCCCTCCACTTT | CASRAQSSPLHF
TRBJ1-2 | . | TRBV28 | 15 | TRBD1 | TGTGCCAGCAGTCCATGGACAGGCGCCAACTATGGCTACACCTTC | CASSPWTGANYGYTF
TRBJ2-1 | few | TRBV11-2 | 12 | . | TGTGCCAGCAGCTTAGAAGGGGATGAGCAGTTCTTC | CASSLEGDEQFF
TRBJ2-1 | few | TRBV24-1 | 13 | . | TGTGCCACCAGTTCGGGGGCGCCGGATGAGCAGTTCTTC | CATSSGAPDEQFF
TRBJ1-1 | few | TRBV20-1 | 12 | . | TGCAGTGCTAGATCCGGGAACACTGAAGCTTTCTTT | CSARSGNTEAFF
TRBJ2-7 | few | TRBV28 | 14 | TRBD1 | TGTGCCACCGGGACAGGGACTGCTTCCTACGAGCAGTACTTC | CATGTGTASYEQYF
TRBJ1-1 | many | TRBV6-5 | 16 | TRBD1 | TGTGCCAGCAGTTTTACTCTCAGGGGGCGGAGGACTGAAGCTTTCTTT | CASSFTLRGRRTEAFF
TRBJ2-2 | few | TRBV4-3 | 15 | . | TGCGCCAGCAGCCAAGATTCGGCGCCACCCGGGGAGCTGTTTTTT | CASSQDSAPPGELFF
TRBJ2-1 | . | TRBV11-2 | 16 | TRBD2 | TGTGCCAGCAAAACAATCTGGCTAGCGGGATACAATGAGCAGTTCTTC | CASKTIWLAGYNEQFF
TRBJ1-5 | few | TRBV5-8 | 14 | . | TGTGCCAGCAGCTTGGAGGCCCCCTTGTGGCCCCAGCATTTT | CASSLEAPLWPQHF
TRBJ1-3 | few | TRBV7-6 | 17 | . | TGTGCCAGCAGCCTCTTATTTGGGGCAGGCTCTGGAAACACCATATATTTT | CASSLLFGAGSGNTIYF
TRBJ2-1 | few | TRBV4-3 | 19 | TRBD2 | TGCGCCAGCAGCCAAGAAGAGCCAAGACTAGCGGCTTCCTACAATGAGCAGTTCTTC | CASSQEEPRLAASYNEQFF
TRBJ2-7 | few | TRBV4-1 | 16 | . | TGCGCCAGCAGCCAAGATCCGTTCAGCGGAGTATACGAGCAGTACTTC | CASSQDPFSGVYEQYF
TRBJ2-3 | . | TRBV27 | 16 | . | TGTGCCAGCAGTTTAAACGGGGGGCTCAGCACAGATACGCAGTATTTT | CASSLNGGLSTDTQYF
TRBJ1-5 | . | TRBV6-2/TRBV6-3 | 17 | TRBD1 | TGTGCCAGCAGCGCAAGGACAGGGGTCTCGGGCAATCAGCCCCAGCATTTT | CASSARTGVSGNQPQHF
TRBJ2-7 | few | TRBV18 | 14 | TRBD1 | TGTGCCAGCTCACCGGACAGGGCCCGCTACGAGCAGTACTTC | CASSPDRARYEQYF
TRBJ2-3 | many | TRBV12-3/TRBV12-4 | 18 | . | TGTGCCAGCAGTTTAGTTGTGTTCCGGGAGTCGAACACAGATACGCAGTATTTT | CASSLVVFRESNTDTQYF
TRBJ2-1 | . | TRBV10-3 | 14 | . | TGTGCCATCAGCGGCGATAGCTCCTACAATGAGCAGTTCTTC | CAISGDSSYNEQFF
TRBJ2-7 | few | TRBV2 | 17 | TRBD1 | TGTGCCAGCAGCCCCCTAGGTGACAGGGCGTTTACCTACGAGCAGTACTTC | CASSPLGDRAFTYEQYF
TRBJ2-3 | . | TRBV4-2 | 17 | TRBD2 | TGTGCCAGCAGCCAAGCAAGCGGGAGGGCCTTCACAGATACGCAGTATTTT | CASSQASGRAFTDTQYF
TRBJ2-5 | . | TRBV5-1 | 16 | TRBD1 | TGCGCCAGCAGCACCGGACAGGGGGCAGGACGGGAGACCCAGTACTTC | CASSTGQGAGRETQYF
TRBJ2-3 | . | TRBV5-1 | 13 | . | TGCGCCAGCAGCGTGACACGCACAGATACGCAGTATTTT | CASSVTRTDTQYF
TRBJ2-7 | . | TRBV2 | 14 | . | TGTGCCAGCAGTGAGGCGAACCTCTCCTACGAGCAGTACTTC | CASSEANLSYEQYF
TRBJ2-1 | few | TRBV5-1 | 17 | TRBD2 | TGCGCCAGCAGCTTGGACACGGTGGGGGGGGGATACAATGAGCAGTTCTTC | CASSLDTVGGGYNEQFF
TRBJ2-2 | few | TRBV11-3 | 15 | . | TGTGCCAGCAGCTTATCACAGCGGAGCACCGGGGAGCTGTTTTTT | CASSLSQRSTGELFF
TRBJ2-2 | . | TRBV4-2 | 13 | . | TGTGCCAGCAGCCGGGGGGACACCGGGGAGCTGTTTTTT | CASSRGDTGELFF
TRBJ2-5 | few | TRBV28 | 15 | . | TGTGCCAGCAGTCTCCAAACAGGGAGGTGGGAGACCCAGTACTTC | CASSLQTGRWETQYF
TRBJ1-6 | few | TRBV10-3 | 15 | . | TGTGCCATCAGTGAGTCGCTGGGACGGGATTCACCCCTCCACTTT | CAISESLGRDSPLHF
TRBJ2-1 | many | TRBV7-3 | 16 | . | TGTGCCAGCAGCTTGGGACTGGTTAATGGGCAAAATGAGCAGTTCTTC | CASSLGLVNGQNEQFF
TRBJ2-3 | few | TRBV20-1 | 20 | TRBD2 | TGCAGTGCTTCCCCCAACCCCACGGGAGGGCCTAGGGTTTGGACAGATACGCAGTATTTT | CSASPNPTGGPRVWTDTQYF
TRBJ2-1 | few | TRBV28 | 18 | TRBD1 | TGTGCCAGCAGTTTCCACCTAGGACAGGGAGTGATCTACAATGAGCAGTTCTTC | CASSFHLGQGVIYNEQFF
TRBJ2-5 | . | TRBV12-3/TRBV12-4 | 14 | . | TGTGCCAGCAGTTTACGGGCCTTCCAAGAGACCCAGTACTTC | CASSLRAFQETQYF
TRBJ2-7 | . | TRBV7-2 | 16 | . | TGTGCCAGCAGCTTAGCGCATCAGGGGGGCCCATACGAGCAGTACTTC | CASSLAHQGGPYEQYF
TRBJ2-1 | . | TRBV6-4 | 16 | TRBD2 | TGTGCCAGCAGTACCCCGGGACTAGCGGGCCTCAATGAGCAGTTCTTC | CASSTPGLAGLNEQFF
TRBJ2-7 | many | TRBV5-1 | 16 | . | TGCGCCAGCAGCTTGGCGCCAAGGGGGGAAGGCTACGAGCAGTACTTC | CASSLAPRGEGYEQYF
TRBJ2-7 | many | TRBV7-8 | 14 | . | TGTGCCAGCAGCTCATGGACAGCATCCTACGAGCAGTACTTC | CASSSWTASYEQYF
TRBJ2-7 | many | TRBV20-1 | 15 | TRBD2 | TGCAGTGCGCTCCTACTCCTAGCGGGTTCAGACGAGCAGTACTTC | CSALLLLAGSDEQYF
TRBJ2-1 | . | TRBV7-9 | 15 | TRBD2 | TGTGCCAGCAGCCGGGGGACTAGCGGGAGAAATGAGCAGTTCTTC | CASSRGTSGRNEQFF
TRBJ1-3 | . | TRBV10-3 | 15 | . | TGTGCCATCAGTCGGGACACCAGCTCTGGAAACACCATATATTTT | CAISRDTSSGNTIYF
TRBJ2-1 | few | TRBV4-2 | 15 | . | TGTGCCAGCAGCCAAGGCCTAGCAAACTACAATGAGCAGTTCTTC | CASSQGLANYNEQFF
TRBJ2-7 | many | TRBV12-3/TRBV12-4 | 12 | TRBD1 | TGTGCCAGCAGGGAACCAGGGGGCGAGCAGTACTTC | CASREPGGEQYF
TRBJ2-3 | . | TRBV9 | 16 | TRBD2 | TGTGCCAGCAGCGTAGGGGATGCGGGAGGGAGAGATACGCAGTATTTT | CASSVGDAGGRDTQYF
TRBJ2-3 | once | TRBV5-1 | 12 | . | TGCGCCAGCAGCTTCGAACGGGATACGCAGTATTTT | CASSFERDTQYF
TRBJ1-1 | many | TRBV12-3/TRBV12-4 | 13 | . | TGTGCCAGCAGGAGTTGGGCGGCCACTGAAGCTTTCTTT | CASRSWAATEAFF